The 25 T cell receptor beta chains below come from one sample, sequenced in a study of T-cell memory formation after mild COVID-19. TCRdb independently ran MiXCR on the 5' RACE reads; one entry per CDR3 protein. Among about 57,000 distinct CDR3 sequences listed, less than 15% were seen once. The sample comprised PBMCs or a T cell subset sorted from them (not recorded which). These receptors were collected from a man between 18 and 29 years old who had mild COVID-19 (a few samples of this study predate the infection). Cell type and time point are not known.

This sequence joins TRBV27 and TRBJ2-7, with a tentative D call TRBD2 (6 bases). CDR3 length: 13 amino acids. Germline-derived CDR1 and CDR2 are MNHEY and SMNVEV (reference sequence). Trimming cost V 6 bases and J 5 bases, with 14 bases left between them. The CDR3 loop reads CASSAYSGDEQYF. In nucleotides, the CDR3 is TGTGCCAGCAGCGCATACTCGGGGGACGAGCAGTACTTC.

This clonotype was picked up a small number of times. The chain uses TRBV4-3 and TRBJ2-3; D gene unclear. This CDR3 contains 12 residues. The V gene's germline CDR1 is LGHNA and CDR2 YSLEER. Trimming removed 3 bases at V and 7 bases at J, with 8 bases between. The CDR3 region has the DNA TGCGCCAGCAGCCAGGGCGGCAATACGCAGTATTTT. Encoded protein: CASSQGGNTQYF.

Concerning this clonotype: With a much larger clone just one base away, this may be a read error. The chain combines TRBV6-6 with TRBJ2-7; D is unresolved. V lost 4 bases, J lost 6 bases, and 16 bases lay in between. Per the germline V gene, CDR1 is MNHNY and CDR2 is SVGAGI (reference sequence). The CDR3 contains 14 residues. For the CDR3, the DNA is TGTGCCAGCAGTTTGCAGAGTTCATCGGCCGAGCAGTACTTC. Protein: CASSLQSSSAEQYF.

The table lists this clonotype with a few counts. This chain joins TRBV6-4 and TRBJ2-3; 7 positions agree with TRBD2. CDR3 length: 14 amino acids. Unmatched junction bases numbered 6, after V lost 7 bases and J lost 2 bases. CDR1 is MRHNA, CDR2 SNTAGT, per germline. The CDR3 sequence is CASKRGEHTDTQYF. Written as DNA, the CDR3 is TGTGCCAGCAAACGGGGGGAACACACAGATACGCAGTATTTT.

The J gene is TRBJ2-3, the V gene TRBV6-5, with D possibly TRBD1 on 5 matching bases. This CDR3 contains 15 residues. The germline V gene has CDR1 MNHEY and CDR2 SVGAGI. V was cut by 4 bases and J by 4 bases, with 15 bases left in between. The CDR3 nucleotides are TGTGCCAGCAGTTGGTCACAGGCGACTCCAGATACGCAGTATTTT. Amino acids: CASSWSQATPDTQYF.

This chain connects TRBV6-5 to TRBJ1-1; 8 bases align to TRBD1. The V and J ends lost 2 bases and 0 bases, in that order; junction bases with no gene match: 5. CDR3 length: 16 residues. Looked up from germline, CDR1 is MNHEY and CDR2 is SVGAGI. The CDR3, as DNA: TGTGCCAGCAGTTACCTCCGACAGGGGATGAACACTGAAGCTTTCTTT. Protein: CASSYLRQGMNTEAFF.

The chain couples TRBV5-6 to TRBJ2-1; a possible D gene is TRBD1 (5 bases). The CDR3 consists of 18 residues. Per germline, CDR1 SGHDT and CDR2 YYEEEE. V lost 0 bases and J lost 0, with 16 bases in between. The CDR3, as DNA: TGTGCCAGCAGCTTGGGGGGCTTCGGGCCGAGCTCCTACAATGAGCAGTTCTTC. It codes for CASSLGGFGPSSYNEQFF.

At least ten counts were recorded for this clonotype. This rearrangement joins TRBV12-3 or TRBV12-4 to TRBJ2-3, with 8 bases that match TRBD2. Trimming cost V 5 bases and J 4 bases; bases outside gene matches: 5. The CDR3 totals 14 residues. Here the CDR3 DNA reads TGTGCCAGCAGTCCGGGAGGGAGCGCAGATACGCAGTATTTT. It codes for CASSPGGSADTQYF.

In its sample, this clonotype was seen a few times. The genes are TRBV12-3 or TRBV12-4 and TRBJ1-1, with D perhaps TRBD1 (5 bases). Deletions cut 3 bases from V and 4 bases from J, with 15 bases between. The CDR3 consists of 15 residues. CDR3 protein: CASSLGLHGGTEAFF. The CDR3 DNA follows: TGTGCCAGCAGTTTGGGCCTACACGGGGGCACTGAAGCTTTCTTT.

This clonotype appeared many times. The rearrangement uses TRBV27 and TRBJ2-5; D ambiguous. The germline CDR1 and CDR2 sequences are MNHEY and SMNVEV (reference sequence). This CDR3 has 12 amino acids. The V and J ends lost 8 bases and 5 bases respectively, with 12 bases between them. The CDR3 region is CASGDMGETQYF. In DNA form, the CDR3 reads TGTGCCAGCGGAGATATGGGGGAGACCCAGTACTTC.

This clonotype has more than one count but fewer than ten. This sequence joins TRBV6-2 or TRBV6-3 and TRBJ2-3; D is possibly TRBD1 (5 bases). The length of the CDR3 is 12 residues. Germline-derived CDR1 and CDR2 are MNHEY and SVGEGT. V was pared by 1 base and J by 14 bases, with 13 bases between. This CDR3 is CASSYYQGKWYF. The CDR3 DNA reads TGTGCCAGCAGTTACTACCAGGGAAAGTGGTATTTT.

This clonotype was observed a handful of times. This chain connects TRBV7-2 to TRBJ2-7; TRBD2 matches 8 bases. After removal of 4 bases from V and 5 bases from J, the junction contained 7 bases not matched to a gene. The CDR3 totals 14 residues. CDR1 and CDR2 from the germline V gene are SGHTA and FQGNSA. The CDR3 spells CASSSRLAFNEQYF. The CDR3 region has the DNA TGTGCCAGCAGCTCCAGACTAGCGTTCAACGAGCAGTACTTC.

The gene calls are TRBV29-1 and TRBJ2-7; D is perhaps TRBD1 or TRBD2 (5 bases each). The V end was cut by 3 bases, the J end by 0 bases, with 12 bases between. CDR3 length: 14 amino acids. CDR1 SQVTM and CDR2 ANQGSEA come from the germline V gene. The CDR3 sequence: CSVEGPLASYEQYV. Written as DNA, the CDR3 is TGCAGCGTTGAGGGACCCCTGGCCTCCTACGAGCAGTACGTC.

This clonotype came up many times. The J gene is TRBJ2-5, the V gene TRBV12-3 or TRBV12-4, with a weak D call TRBD1 (6 bases). The CDR3 has 14 residues. Deletions cut 6 bases from V and 7 bases from J, with 18 bases between. CDR3 sequence: CASSPFPGHRTQYF. The CDR3 nucleotides are TGTGCCAGCAGCCCATTTCCGGGACATCGGACCCAGTACTTC.

The V call is TRBV27, the J call TRBJ2-7; TRBD1 is a possible D gene (6 bases). Trimming removed 4 bases at V and 7 bases at J, with 20 bases between. Germline V lookup: CDR1 MNHEY, CDR2 SMNVEV (reference sequence). The CDR3 contains 15 residues. CDR3 region: CASSSQDRIGREQYF. DNA of the CDR3: TGTGCCAGCAGTTCCCAAGACAGGATTGGGCGGGAGCAGTACTTC.

The sample holds a few counts of this clonotype. The chain uses TRBV20-1 and TRBJ1-6; D gene uncertain. Germline CDR1 reads DFQATT; CDR2 reads SNEGSKA (reference sequence). V shed 0 bases and J shed 6 bases, with 15 bases lying between them. The CDR3 covers 16 residues. Here the CDR3 reads CSARDSRGGGNSPLHF. In nucleotides, the CDR3 is TGCAGTGCTAGAGATTCGAGAGGCGGCGGTAATTCACCCCTCCACTTT.

Only a few counts were recorded for this clonotype. The genes are TRBV29-1 and TRBJ1-3; 10 bases are a match to TRBD1. Trimming at V came to 6 bases and at J to 5 bases, leaving 10 bases not matched to a gene. Germline values: CDR1 SQVTM, CDR2 ANQGSEA. This CDR3 contains 15 residues. The CDR3 DNA reads TGCAGCGTCTCCCGGACAGGGGGTGGAAGAAACACCATATATTTT. It codes for CSVSRTGGGRNTIYF.

This clonotype was detected a few times. V gene TRBV5-1 combines with J gene TRBJ2-7, with 8 bases identical to TRBD2. The CDR3 sequence is 15 residues long. Germline CDR1 is SGHRS and CDR2 is YFSETQ. Germline trimming cut 4 bases from V and 1 base from J; bases unmatched to any gene: 7. This CDR3 reads CASSPAGGYSYEQYF. Here the CDR3 DNA reads TGCGCCAGCAGCCCGGCGGGGGGTTATTCCTACGAGCAGTACTTC.

A few counts support this clonotype. The J gene is TRBJ1-4, the V gene TRBV18, with 7 positions matching TRBD1. The germline CDR1 and CDR2 sequences are KGHSH and LQKENI. The junction had 2 bases not matched to a gene; V was cut back by 2 bases and J by 8 bases. The CDR3 is 13 amino acids. The DNA of the CDR3 is TGTGCCAGCTCACCAGGACAGGAAGAAAAACTGTTTTTT. Translation: CASSPGQEEKLFF.

This clonotype was found a few times. CDR3: CASSLVFGSNYGYTF. The CDR3 region has the DNA TGTGCCAGCAGCTTAGTTTTTGGGTCTAACTATGGCTACACCTTC. This chain connects TRBV7-8 to TRBJ1-2; D gene uncertain. Trimming shortened V by 1 base and J by 0 bases, and 9 bases separated the two germline ends. This CDR3 has 15 residues. Germline assignment: CDR1 SGHVS and CDR2 FQNEAQ.

V gene TRBV7-2 combines with J gene TRBJ1-1; D not resolved. The V end was cut by 2 bases, the J end by 3 bases, with 7 bases between. The CDR3 sequence is 13 residues long. The germline gives CDR1 SGHTA, CDR2 FQGNSA. The CDR3 bases are TGTGCCAGCAGCTTAAACTCGGACACTGAAGCTTTCTTT. It translates to CASSLNSDTEAFF. The full variable domain, its missing parts supplied by reference TRBV7-2 and TRBJ1-1, is GAGVSQSPSNKVTEKGKDVELRCDPISGHTALYWYRQSLGQGLEFLIYFQGNSAPDKSGLPSDRFSAERTGGSVSTLTIQRTQQEDSAVYLCASSLNSDTEAFFGQGTRLTVV.

The V call is TRBV18, the J call TRBJ1-6; TRBD1 matches 9 bases. Germline V gene sequence: CDR1 KGHSH, CDR2 LQKENI. The CDR3 covers 14 residues. V lost 4 bases to trimming and J lost 9 bases; unmatched junction nucleotides: 4. The CDR3 nucleotides read TGTGCCAGCTCACAACCGGGACAGGGTTCACCCCTCCACTTT. Translating gives CASSQPGQGSPLHF.

This CDR3 reads CASSQLAGGEQYV. Here the CDR3 DNA reads TGCGCCAGCAGCCAGCTAGCGGGGGGCGAGCAGTACGTC. The chain carries TRBV4-1 and TRBJ2-7; 11 bases are a match to TRBD2. J lost 6 bases, V lost 3 bases, and 1 base had no gene match. Germline V gene data show CDR1 as MGHRA and CDR2 as YSYEKL. This CDR3 comprises 13 residues.

J is TRBJ1-2 and V is TRBV24-1; D is uncertain. The length of the CDR3 is 14 residues. The germline CDR1 and CDR2 sequences are KGHDR and SFDVKD. Trimming removed 3 bases from V and 3 bases from J, with 10 bases in between. The CDR3 sequence is CATSDPSDYYGYTF. The DNA of the CDR3 is TGTGCCACCAGTGATCCTTCGGACTACTATGGCTACACCTTC.

V is TRBV11-2 and J is TRBJ1-1; TRBD1 aligns across 7 bases. The germline CDR1 and CDR2 sequences are SGHAT and FQNNGV. V lost 3 bases to trimming and J lost 0 bases; unmatched junction nucleotides: 7. This CDR3 is 16 amino acids long. The CDR3 protein is CASSLRFGTVNTEAFF. The DNA of the CDR3 is TGTGCCAGCAGCTTGAGGTTCGGGACAGTGAACACTGAAGCTTTCTTT.